This T cell receptor beta chain was profiled in a study of T cells in tumors and immune-related adverse events. Assay: immunoSEQ multiplex PCR; the TCRdb copy retains only in-frame clones and omits some. This sample carries 7,900 or so clones, less than 95% of them seen once, and the ten largest clones take around 2.2%. Germline V gives CDR1 ENHRY, CDR2 SYGVKD. V was clipped by 8 bases and J by 0 bases; unmatched bases: 1. CDR3 length equals 14 residues. Only a few counts were recorded for this clone. In the same sample, other DNA sequences code for this CDR3. This sample comprised lymph node tissue, obtained from a patient treated with anti-PD-1 therapy. The source of this sequence is a female donor with metastatic renal cell carcinoma. The gene calls are TRBV10-3 and TRBJ1-5, with TRBD1 identical over 10 bases. The CDR3 protein is CAIGTGDSNQPQHF. CDR3 nucleotides: TGTGCCATCGGGACAGGGGATAGCAATCAGCCCCAGCATTTT.